This T cell receptor (beta chain) was sequenced in a study of blood T cell repertoires in COVID-19. For the study at large: Acute and convalescent COVID-19 samples came from the United States, Italy and Spain. PBMCs, B-cell-depleted T cells, or T cells provided the cDNA or gDNA that made up the material.

In the study's own analysis: Quantification of nucleated cells was approximated via reference gene primer amplification. TCRdb keeps only in-frame clones here, not all; method: immunoSEQ multiplex PCR. D and trimming were read from the DNA, whereas the V and J calls and clone size are those reported in that table. The table has about 260,000 clones, about 88% seen once; the top ten hold 3.5% to 4.5%. The length of the CDR3 is 16 residues. The V gene's germline CDR1 is SGHRS and CDR2 YFSETQ. With V trimmed by 3 bases and J by 2 bases, 4 bases remained unmatched. This clone was found once. This sequence joins TRBV5-1 and TRBJ2-3, with 12 bases lining up with TRBD2. The sequenced sample consisted of peripheral blood. This sequence originates from a man between 60 and 75 years old who had recovered from COVID-19. This chain's CDR3 is CASSSLAGGPTDTQYF. In DNA, the CDR3 is TGCGCCAGCAGCTCACTAGCGGGGGGCCCCACAGATACGCAGTATTTT.